These 14 T cell receptor beta chains share one sample of origin, sequenced in a study of blood T cells in healthy people across ages. Next came a second PCR, run for roughly 6 to 11 cycles, which used a sample-barcoded 5' primer along with a J-beta primer mix. TCRdb redid the calling of the 5' RACE reads with MiXCR, one entry per CDR3 protein. This sample has 710,000 or so distinct CDR3 sequences, with approximately 21% found just once. Sequencing was carried out using blood. The receptors stem from a man between 65 and 80 years old in good health.

The chain has TRBV29-1 and TRBJ1-2; TRBD1 is a possible D gene (5 bases). CDR1 is SQVTM, CDR2 ANQGSEA, per germline. The CDR3 loop spans 13 amino acids. V was clipped by 3 bases and J by 6 bases, with 14 bases between them. DNA for the CDR3: TGCAGCGTTGAGCGGAGCAGGGCCCATGGCTACACCTTC. The encoded protein is CSVERSRAHGYTF.

This clonotype was detected many times. The rearrangement uses TRBV12-3 or TRBV12-4 and TRBJ2-1; D remains ambiguous. CDR3 length equals 15 residues. V was clipped by 3 bases and J by 0 bases, with 9 bases between them. The DNA of the CDR3 is TGTGCCAGCAGTTTTTCGGGTACCTCCTACAATGAGCAGTTCTTC. Protein sequence: CASSFSGTSYNEQFF.

This clonotype was counted once. The chain uses TRBV19 and TRBJ1-1; TRBD1 is a possible D gene (5 bases). Germline V gene data show CDR1 as LNHDA and CDR2 as SQIVND (reference sequence). The CDR3 extends over 12 amino acids. V was pared by 1 base and J by 9 bases, with 9 bases between. The CDR3 DNA sequence: TGTGCCAGTAGTATAGGGGGACCGAAAGCTTTCTTT. Amino acid sequence: CASSIGGPKAFF. The full variable domain, its missing parts supplied by reference TRBV19 and TRBJ1-1, is DGGITQSPKYLFRKEGQNVTLSCEQNLNHDAMYWYRQDPGQGLRLIYYSQIVNDFQKGDIAEGYSVSREKKESFPLTVTSAQKNPTAFYLCASSIGGPKAFFGQGTRLTVV.

This clonotype has just one count. A read error may explain this, as a much larger clone is one base away. This chain links TRBV24-1 with TRBJ2-1; 9 nucleotides match TRBD1. V dropped 3 bases and J dropped 2; count of bases not matched to a gene: 7. The CDR3 has 17 residues. Germline lookup yields CDR1 KGHDR and CDR2 SFDVKD. CDR3: CATSDSFGTGTYNEQFF. CDR3 DNA sequence: TGTGCCACCAGTGATAGTTTTGGGACAGGGACCTACAATGAGCAGTTCTTC.

This clonotype came up a few times. The V and J genes are TRBV14 and TRBJ2-3, with a tentative D call TRBD1 (5 bases). Between the trimmed V and J ends, which lost 1 base and 11 bases, there was a span of 16 bases. Germline CDR1 reads SGHDN; CDR2 reads FVKESK. The CDR3 covers 14 residues. CDR3 in DNA: TGTGCCAGCAGCCAAGTCCAGGGCTCGCGTGGGCAGTATTTT. It translates to CASSQVQGSRGQYF.

This chain joins TRBV11-3 and TRBJ2-4, with 10 positions matching TRBD1. V shed 7 bases, J shed 7 bases, and the junction held 13 bases outside the gene matches. This CDR3 is built from 16 residues. Germline V gene sequence: CDR1 SGHNT, CDR2 YENEEA. CDR3 in DNA: TGTGCCAGCAAACCGAAGGGACAGGGGATTGGGAACATTCAGTACTTC. It codes for CASKPKGQGIGNIQYF.

This chain uses TRBV6-6 with TRBJ2-1, with D maybe TRBD2 (5 bases). This CDR3 contains 14 residues. The V and J ends lost 6 bases and 5 bases respectively, with 14 bases between them. Per germline, CDR1 MNHNY and CDR2 SVGAGI (reference sequence). The CDR3 DNA reads TGTGCCAGCAGGATACGGACTCTAGACAATGAGCAGTTCTTC. This translates into CASRIRTLDNEQFF.

Many counts were recorded for this clonotype. The rearrangement joins TRBV29-1 to TRBJ2-5; no definite D call. The V gene lost 3 bases and the J gene lost 5 bases, with 10 bases spanning the gap. This CDR3 is 12 amino acids long. Germline lookup yields CDR1 SQVTM and CDR2 ANQGSEA. The chain's CDR3 is CSVDEGQETQYF. DNA of the CDR3: TGCAGCGTTGACGAAGGGCAGGAGACCCAGTACTTC.

In this sample, this clonotype turned up a few times. J is TRBJ2-5 and V is TRBV5-8, with D possibly TRBD2 on 6 matching bases. Trimming pared 3 bases from V and 11 bases from J, leaving 23 bases between. Germline V lookup: CDR1 SGHTS, CDR2 YDEGEE. The CDR3 runs 15 residues. The DNA of the CDR3 is TGTGCCAGCAGCTCAGTACCGGGACTCCCAGTGTATCAGTACTTC. This codes for CASSSVPGLPVYQYF.

This clonotype has more than one count but fewer than ten. The chain recombines TRBV9 with TRBJ1-2; the D gene is possibly TRBD1 (5 bases). In germline, CDR1 is SGDLS, CDR2 YYNGEE. The V gene lost 0 bases and the J gene lost 3 bases, with 12 bases spanning the gap. This CDR3 contains 15 residues. The CDR3 is CASSVVGGFDYGYTF. Written as DNA, the CDR3 is TGTGCCAGCAGCGTAGTCGGGGGTTTTGACTATGGCTACACCTTC. Supplemented by reference TRBV9 and TRBJ1-2, the full variable domain reads DSGVTQTPKHLITATGQRVTLRCSPRSGDLSVYWYQQSLDQGLQFLIQYYNGEERAKGNILERFSAQQFPDLHSELNLSSLELGDSALYFCASSVVGGFDYGYTFGSGTRLTVV.

This rearrangement joins TRBV28 to TRBJ1-4, with no clear D. Deletions cut 5 bases from V and 8 bases from J, with 6 bases between. The CDR3 totals 11 residues. CDR1 and CDR2 from the germline V gene are MDHEN and SYDVKM. CDR3 residues: CASSNWEKLFF. The CDR3 DNA reads as TGTGCCAGCAGTAATTGGGAAAAACTGTTTTTT.

The chain combines TRBV7-2 with TRBJ2-2; 10 bases line up with TRBD1. Germline loops: CDR1 SGHTA, CDR2 FQGNSA. The CDR3 totals 15 residues. V lost 5 bases and J lost 1; bases outside the gene matches: 1. The CDR3, as DNA: TGTGCCAGCAGCGGACAGGGGGTGAACACCGGGGAGCTGTTTTTT. Its translation: CASSGQGVNTGELFF.

This chain links TRBV5-1 with TRBJ2-3; 10 bases agree with TRBD2. The CDR3 is 14 residues long. Germline assignment: CDR1 SGHRS and CDR2 YFSETQ. V shed 9 bases and J 3 bases; nucleotides not matched to a gene: 7. In DNA form, the CDR3 reads TGCGCCACCAAAAGCGGGGGGGCTACAGATACGCAGTATTTT. It codes for CATKSGGATDTQYF.

The chain recombines TRBV6-5 with TRBJ2-1, with 14 bases that match TRBD2. The CDR3 length is 15 residues. Germline V lookup: CDR1 MNHEY, CDR2 SVGAGI. The ends lost 6 bases at V and 7 bases at J; junction bases unmatched: 5. As DNA, the CDR3 is TGTGCCAGCAGCCTTTGGACTAGCGGGAGGAATGAGCAGTTCTTC. Residues: CASSLWTSGRNEQFF.